This T cell receptor (beta chain) was sequenced for a study of T cells after yellow fever vaccination. The wider study: Fractions of low cell number were prepared using SMART-Seq v4 Ultra Low Input.

One entry per CDR3 protein, called by TCRdb with MiXCR from the 5' RACE reads. The sample has hundreds of thousands of distinct CDR3 sequences, roughly 20% seen once. Findings and limits, study-wide: The secondary T-cell response peaked on day 5, not day 15, but was weaker.

This clonotype came up a few times. Its cognate antigen is unknown. The material sequenced was PBMCs, taken before the yellow fever booster vaccination. This receptor was taken from a man aged 18 to 35 who received the YFV17D yellow fever vaccine.

The CDR3 loop reads CASSQDTRYSNQPQHF. Written as DNA, the CDR3 is TGCGCCAGCAGCCAAGATACACGATATAGCAATCAGCCCCAGCATTTT. The chain employs TRBV4-3 and TRBJ1-5; D not certain. V dropped 0 bases and J dropped 0 bases, with 9 bases sitting between them. This CDR3 spans 16 amino acids. Germline CDR1 reads LGHNA; CDR2 reads YSLEER.